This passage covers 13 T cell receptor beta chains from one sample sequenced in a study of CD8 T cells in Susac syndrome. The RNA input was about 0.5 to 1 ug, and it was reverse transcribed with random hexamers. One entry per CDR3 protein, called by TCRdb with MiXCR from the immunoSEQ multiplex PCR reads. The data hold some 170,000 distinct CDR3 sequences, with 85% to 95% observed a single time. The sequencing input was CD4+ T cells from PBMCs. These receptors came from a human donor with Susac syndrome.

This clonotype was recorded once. The CDR3 region is CASSPGPAGDYGYTF. In DNA form, the CDR3 reads TGTGCCAGCTCACCAGGACCGGCAGGGGATTATGGCTACACCTTC. The chain couples TRBV18 to TRBJ1-2, with D possibly being TRBD1 (6 bases). The CDR3 is made up of 15 amino acids. Germline values: CDR1 KGHSH, CDR2 LQKENI. Trimming removed 2 bases at V and 5 bases at J, with 15 bases between.

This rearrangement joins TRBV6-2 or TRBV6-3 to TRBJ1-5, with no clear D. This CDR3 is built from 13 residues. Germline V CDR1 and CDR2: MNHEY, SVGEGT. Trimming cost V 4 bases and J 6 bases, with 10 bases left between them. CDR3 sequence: CASSWASGQPQHF. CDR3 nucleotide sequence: TGTGCCAGCAGTTGGGCGAGCGGTCAGCCCCAGCATTTT.

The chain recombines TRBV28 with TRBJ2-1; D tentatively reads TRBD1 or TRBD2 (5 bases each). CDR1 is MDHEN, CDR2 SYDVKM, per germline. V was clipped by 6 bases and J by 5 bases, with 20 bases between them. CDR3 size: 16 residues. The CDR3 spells CASSPSGTRSHNEQFF. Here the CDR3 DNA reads TGTGCCAGCAGCCCATCCGGGACCCGGTCCCACAATGAGCAGTTCTTC.

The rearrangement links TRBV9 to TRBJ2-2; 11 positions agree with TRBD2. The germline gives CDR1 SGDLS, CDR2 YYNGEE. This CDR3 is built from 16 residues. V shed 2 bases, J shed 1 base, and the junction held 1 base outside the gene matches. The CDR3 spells CASSVGTSGNTGELFF. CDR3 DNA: TGTGCCAGCAGCGTGGGGACTAGCGGGAACACCGGGGAGCTGTTTTTT.

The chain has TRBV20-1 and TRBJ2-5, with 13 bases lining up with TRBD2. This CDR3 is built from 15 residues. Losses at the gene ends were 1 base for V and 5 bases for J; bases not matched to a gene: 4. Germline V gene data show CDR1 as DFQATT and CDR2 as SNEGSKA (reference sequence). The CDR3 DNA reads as TGCAGTGCTAGAGGACTAGCGGGGGGTCTGGAGACCCAGTACTTC. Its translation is CSARGLAGGLETQYF.

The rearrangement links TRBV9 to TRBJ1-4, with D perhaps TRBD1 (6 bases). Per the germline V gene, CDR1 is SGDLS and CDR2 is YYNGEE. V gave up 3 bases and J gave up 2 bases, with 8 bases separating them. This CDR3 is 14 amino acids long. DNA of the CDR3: TGTGCCAGCAGCGAGGGGGGGACTAATGAAAAACTGTTTTTT. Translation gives CASSEGGTNEKLFF.

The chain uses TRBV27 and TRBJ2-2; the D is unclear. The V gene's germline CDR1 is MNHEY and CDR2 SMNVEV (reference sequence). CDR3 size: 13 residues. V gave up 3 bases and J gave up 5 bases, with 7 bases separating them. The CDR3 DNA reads TGTGCCAGCAGTTTCACCTCTACCGGGGAGCTGTTTTTT. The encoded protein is CASSFTSTGELFF.

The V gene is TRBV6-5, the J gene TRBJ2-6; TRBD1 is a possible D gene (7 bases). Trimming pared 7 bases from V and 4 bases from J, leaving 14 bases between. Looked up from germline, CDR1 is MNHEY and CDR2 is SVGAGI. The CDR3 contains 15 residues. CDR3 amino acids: CASTGGLPGANVLTF. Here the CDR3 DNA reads TGTGCCAGCACAGGGGGGCTTCCCGGGGCCAACGTCCTGACTTTC.

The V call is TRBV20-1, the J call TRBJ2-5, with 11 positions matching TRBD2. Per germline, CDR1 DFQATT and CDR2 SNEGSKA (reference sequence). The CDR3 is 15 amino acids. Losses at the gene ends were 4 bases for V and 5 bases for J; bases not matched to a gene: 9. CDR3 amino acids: CSAMALAGAGETQYF. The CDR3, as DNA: TGCAGTGCTATGGCACTAGCGGGAGCCGGGGAGACCCAGTACTTC.

CDR3 sequence reads: CSASNSGGTDTQYF. CDR3 bases: TGCAGTGCTAGTAATAGCGGGGGTACAGATACGCAGTATTTT. The gene calls are TRBV20-1 and TRBJ2-3, with 9 bases aligning to TRBD2. From germline, CDR1 is DFQATT and CDR2 SNEGSKA (reference sequence). Trimming cost V 3 bases and J 3 bases; bases outside gene matches: 4. The CDR3 extends over 14 amino acids.

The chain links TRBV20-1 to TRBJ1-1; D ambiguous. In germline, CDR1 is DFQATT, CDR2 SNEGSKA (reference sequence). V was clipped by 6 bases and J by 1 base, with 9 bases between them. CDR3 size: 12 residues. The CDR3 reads CSARTQNTEAFF. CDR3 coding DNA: TGCAGTGCGAGGACGCAGAACACTGAAGCTTTCTTT.

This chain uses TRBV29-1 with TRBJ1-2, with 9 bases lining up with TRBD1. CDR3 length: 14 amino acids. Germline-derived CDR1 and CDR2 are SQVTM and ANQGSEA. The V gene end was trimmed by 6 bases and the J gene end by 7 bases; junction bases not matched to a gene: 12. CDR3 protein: CSVAGRTGALGYTF. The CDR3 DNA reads TGCAGCGTCGCCGGGAGGACAGGGGCTCTTGGCTACACCTTC.

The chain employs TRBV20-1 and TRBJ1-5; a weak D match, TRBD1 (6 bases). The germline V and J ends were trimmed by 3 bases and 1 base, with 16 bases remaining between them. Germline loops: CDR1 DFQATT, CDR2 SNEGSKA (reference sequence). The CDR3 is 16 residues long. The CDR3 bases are TGCAGTGCTAGTGAGGGGGTGGTGACGAGCAATCAGCCCCAGCATTTT. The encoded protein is CSASEGVVTSNQPQHF.